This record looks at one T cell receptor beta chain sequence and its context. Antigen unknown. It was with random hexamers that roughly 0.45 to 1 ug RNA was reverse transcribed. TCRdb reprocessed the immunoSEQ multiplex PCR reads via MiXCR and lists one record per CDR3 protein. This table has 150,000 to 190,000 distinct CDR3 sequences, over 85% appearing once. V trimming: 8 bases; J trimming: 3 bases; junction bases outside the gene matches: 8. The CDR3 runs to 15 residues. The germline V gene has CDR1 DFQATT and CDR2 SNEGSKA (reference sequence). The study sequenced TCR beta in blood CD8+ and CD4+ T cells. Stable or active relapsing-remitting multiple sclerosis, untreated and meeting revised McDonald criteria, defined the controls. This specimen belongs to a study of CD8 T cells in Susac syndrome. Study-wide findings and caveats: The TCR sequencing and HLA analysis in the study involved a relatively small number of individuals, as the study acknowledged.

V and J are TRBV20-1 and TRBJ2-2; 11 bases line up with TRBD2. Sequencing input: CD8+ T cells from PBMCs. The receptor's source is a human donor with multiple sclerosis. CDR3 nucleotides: TGCAGTACCACTCCGGGACTAGCGGACACCGGGGAGCTGTTTTTT. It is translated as CSTTPGLADTGELFF.